Listed below are T cell receptor beta chains from one sample, sequenced in a study of shared clonotypes between healthy human individuals. Using immunoSEQ multiplex PCR, the repertoire was profiled, and TCRdb retains in-frame clones only, with some absent. The repertoire holds about 2,500,000 clones, with 90% to 95% as singletons. Source material: naive CD4+ T cells sorted from blood. The receptors come from a young man in good health. The CDR3 runs from the conserved cysteine through the conserved F or W. The order of the fields is J gene, D gene, V gene, clone size, CDR3 protein, CDR3 DNA. D genes are given only for firm matches. Not all rows give a size; the values are once, few, many and, for expanded clones, a class.

TRBJ2-7 | . | TRBV6-6 | . | CASSFDYEQYF | TGTGCCAGCAGTTTTGATTACGAGCAGTACTTC
TRBJ1-6 | TRBD1 | TRBV5-6 | . | CASSLRTGGNSPLHF | TGTGCCAGCAGCCTTAGAACAGGGGGGAATTCACCCCTCCACTTT
TRBJ2-5 | . | TRBV5-5 | . | CASSLVGAGETQYF | TGTGCCAGCAGCTTGGTGGGGGCCGGAGAGACCCAGTACTTC
TRBJ1-1 | . | TRBV1 | . | CTSSQDLGLDTEAFF | TGCACCAGCAGCCAAGATCTAGGGTTGGACACTGAAGCTTTCTTT
TRBJ1-1 | . | TRBV6-5 | . | CASSYKGTLMNTEAFF | TGTGCCAGCAGTTACAAGGGGACACTGATGAACACTGAAGCTTTCTTT
TRBJ2-5 | TRBD2 | TRBV29-1 | . | CSGRKTVTSGSGETQYF | TGCAGCGGAAGGAAGACCGTGACTAGCGGGAGCGGGGAGACCCAGTACTTC
TRBJ2-1 | . | TRBV4-1 | . | CASSQDPTRLNNEQFF | TGCGCCAGCAGCCAAGATCCGACGAGACTCAACAATGAGCAGTTCTTC
TRBJ2-5 | . | TRBV7-3 | . | CASSARGGFQETQYF | TGTGCCAGCAGCGCGAGAGGGGGGTTTCAAGAGACCCAGTACTTC
TRBJ1-4 | . | TRBV6-5 | . | CASSYSGGSNEKLFF | TGTGCCAGCAGTTACTCAGGAGGGTCTAATGAAAAACTGTTTTTT
TRBJ1-5 | . | TRBV28 | . | CASSLVGQPQHF | TGTGCCAGCAGTTTAGTTGGGCAGCCCCAGCATTTT
TRBJ2-5 | . | TRBV6-5 | . | CASSYSKQGVTQYF | TGTGCCAGCAGTTACTCGAAACAGGGTGTGACCCAGTACTTC
TRBJ2-3 | . | TRBV30 | . | CACTPQTDTQYF | TGTGCCTGCACACCTCAGACAGATACGCAGTATTTT
TRBJ2-1 | TRBD1 | TRBV9 | . | CASSERDSYNEQFF | TGTGCCAGCAGCGAGAGGGACAGCTACAATGAGCAGTTCTTC
TRBJ2-7 | TRBD2 | TRBV10-3 | . | CAISSGSSYEQYF | TGTGCCATCAGTAGCGGGAGTTCCTACGAGCAGTACTTC
TRBJ1-2 | TRBD1 | TRBV9 | . | CASSVGTGDYGYTF | TGTGCCAGCAGCGTAGGGACAGGAGACTATGGCTACACCTTC
TRBJ2-2 | . | TRBV30 | . | CAWSAQVTGELFF | TGTGCCTGGAGTGCCCAAGTGACCGGGGAGCTGTTTTTT
TRBJ2-1 | . | TRBV5-1 | . | CASSSPFLNEQFF | TGCGCCAGCAGCTCCCCCTTCCTCAATGAGCAGTTCTTC
TRBJ2-7 | . | TRBV7-8 | . | CASSPDLRYEQYF | TGTGCCAGCAGCCCGGACCTCCGCTACGAGCAGTACTTC
TRBJ2-1 | . | TRBV7-9 | . | CASSLLGGLTDNEQFF | TGTGCCAGCAGCTTACTGGGCGGGCTCACGGACAATGAGCAGTTCTTC
TRBJ1-4 | . | TRBV30 | few | CAWGKGTVHEKLFF | TGTGCCTGGGGGAAAGGAACTGTGCATGAAAAACTGTTTTTT
TRBJ2-5 | TRBD2 | TRBV7-7 | . | CASSLGGTRQETQYF | TGTGCTAGCAGCTTAGGGGGGACTAGGCAAGAGACCCAGTACTTC
TRBJ2-1 | TRBD2 | TRBV7-2 | . | CASSLHGKPGLAGRWFF | TGTGCCAGCAGCTTACATGGAAAACCGGGACTAGCGGGAAGGTGGTTCTTC
TRBJ2-1 | . | TRBV4-2 | once | CASSQDPSYNEQFF | TGTGCCAGCAGCCAAGACCCCTCCTACAATGAGCAGTTCTTC
TRBJ2-7 | . | TRBV2 | . | CASSIGRGNSYEQYF | TGTGCCAGCAGTATTGGCCGAGGGAACTCCTACGAGCAGTACTTC